This note documents a single T cell receptor beta chain sequence. What it recognizes is unknown. Libraries were prepared by immunoSEQ multiplex PCR; TCRdb keeps only in-frame clonotypes and omits some of them. Of around 100,000 clones in the sample, less than 80% were seen once. The CDR3 covers 15 residues. CDR1 is LNHDA, CDR2 SQIVND, per germline (reference sequence). V lost 2 bases to trimming and J lost 0 bases; unmatched junction nucleotides: 3. The data stem from a study of fetal regulatory T cell absence and autoimmunity. Overall study context: Without clinical diabetes, IPEX patients showed exocrine pancreas autoimmunity.

General study results and limits: Compared with cord blood, pancreas showed oligoclonal TCR enrichment, some clones over 90-fold. The oligoclonal enrichment was interpreted as supporting antigen-driven pancreatic autoimmunity before birth in IPEX syndrome. Cord blood and pancreas showed broadly similar TRB gene family usage.

This chain links TRBV19 with TRBJ1-1, with 7 positions matching TRBD1. The sequence was collected from a male donor with IPEX syndrome. The specimen sequenced was pancreas tissue. The CDR3 DNA is TGTGCCAGTAGTATACGGGGACAGATGAACACTGAAGCTTTCTTT. This codes for CASSIRGQMNTEAFF.